A single sample is the source of the 20 T cell receptor beta chains below, sequenced in a study of long-term antiretroviral therapy in people with HIV. Running of the v3.0 immunoSEQ assay took place at survey level. The repertoire was sequenced with immunoSEQ multiplex PCR; TCRdb's copy has only in-frame clones and lacks some. This table holds 25,000 or so clones, 88% found once. Specimen: unsorted PBMCs, collected 0.5 years after starting antiretroviral therapy. All receptors come from a woman aged 18-29 years with HIV.

The rearrangement joins TRBV9 to TRBJ2-5, with TRBD2 as a possible D gene (8 bases). This CDR3 region has 21 residues. V shed 3 bases and J shed 5 bases, with 35 bases lying between them. CDR1 and CDR2 (germline): SGDLS, YYNGEE. The CDR3 sequence: CASSASRGSAGGFGRKETQYF. As DNA, the CDR3 is TGTGCCAGCAGCGCGAGCAGGGGGTCCGCGGGAGGATTCGGGAGGAAGGAGACCCAGTACTTC.

This rearrangement joins TRBV9 to TRBJ2-5; perhaps TRBD1 as D (5 bases). The CDR3 extends over 15 amino acids. Deletions cut 0 bases from V and 3 bases from J, with 12 bases between. CDR1 and CDR2 (germline): SGDLS, YYNGEE. The CDR3 protein is CASSVVARAEETQYF. The CDR3 nucleotides are TGTGCCAGCAGCGTAGTTGCCAGGGCCGAAGAGACCCAGTACTTC.

The chain employs TRBV27 and TRBJ2-2; no definite D call. This CDR3 region has 15 residues. Germline CDR1 reads MNHEY; CDR2 reads SMNVEV (reference sequence). Trimming removed 0 bases at V and 0 bases at J, with 5 bases between. The chain's CDR3 is CASSLSWTNTGELFF. The CDR3 bases are TGTGCCAGCAGTTTATCTTGGACGAACACCGGGGAGCTGTTTTTT.

In this sample, this clone turned up a few times. The chain has TRBV7-9 and TRBJ1-1, with TRBD1 matching over 12 bases. J was trimmed by 7 bases and V by 5 bases; bases with no gene match: 8. The CDR3 has 15 amino acids. Germline V gives CDR1 SEHNR, CDR2 FQNEAQ (reference sequence). CDR3: CASSEPGQGAVEAFF. The CDR3 DNA reads TGTGCCAGCAGCGAACCGGGACAGGGGGCGGTTGAAGCTTTCTTT. Full variable domain (remainder filled in from reference TRBV7-9 and TRBJ1-1): DTGVSQNPRHKITKRGQNVTFRCDPISEHNRLYWYRQTLGQGPEFLTYFQNEAQLEKSRLLSDRFSAERPKGSFSTLEIQRTEQGDSAMYLCASSEPGQGAVEAFFGQGTRLTVV.

The chain links TRBV25-1 to TRBJ1-2; unclear D gene. The CDR3 loop spans 13 amino acids. Germline assignment: CDR1 MGHDK and CDR2 SYGVNS. Trimming cost V 3 bases and J 8 bases, with 13 bases left between them. The CDR3 protein is CASSDPLVGGYTF. The CDR3 region has the DNA TGTGCCAGCAGTGACCCCCTCGTCGGCGGCTACACCTTC.

V usage is TRBV5-4 and J usage is TRBJ2-7; TRBD1 aligns across 9 bases. The germline gives CDR1 SGHNT, CDR2 YYREEE (reference sequence). This CDR3 contains 16 residues. Losses at the gene ends were 3 bases for V and 3 bases for J; bases not matched to a gene: 10. The CDR3 DNA is TGTGCCAGCAGCTGGGACAGGGTAGTGGAGGGCTACGAGCAGTACTTC. Translating it yields CASSWDRVVEGYEQYF.

In its sample, this clone was seen once. The V gene is TRBV6-5, the J gene TRBJ1-4; D is unclear. V was cut by 4 bases and J by 8 bases, with 14 bases left in between. Germline V gene data show CDR1 as MNHEY and CDR2 as SVGAGI. The CDR3 has 14 amino acids. Here the CDR3 reads CASSWTFSREKLFF. For the CDR3, the DNA is TGTGCCAGCAGTTGGACTTTCAGTCGGGAAAAACTGTTTTTT.

The count of this clone is one. This chain uses TRBV5-6 with TRBJ2-4, with 11 nucleotides matching TRBD2. The CDR3 has 15 amino acids. The ends lost 4 bases at V and 4 bases at J; junction bases unmatched: 4. The germline V gene has CDR1 SGHDT and CDR2 YYEEEE. CDR3 in amino acids: CASSILAGEKNIQYF. CDR3 DNA: TGTGCCAGCAGCATACTAGCGGGAGAAAAAAACATTCAGTACTTC.

This rearrangement joins TRBV11-1 to TRBJ2-5; D is possibly TRBD1 or TRBD2 (5 bases each). V was trimmed by 5 bases and J by 3 bases, leaving 16 bases between them. Per germline, CDR1 SGHAT and CDR2 FQDESV (reference sequence). This CDR3 comprises 15 residues. This CDR3 reads CASSRGLGGKETQYF. For the CDR3, the DNA is TGTGCCAGCAGCCGCGGGCTTGGGGGAAAAGAGACCCAGTACTTC.

The chain carries TRBV6-5 and TRBJ2-7; D is undetermined. The V gene's germline CDR1 is MNHEY and CDR2 SVGAGI. The CDR3 extends over 14 amino acids. Trimming removed 2 bases from V and 4 bases from J, with 12 bases in between. The DNA of the CDR3 is TGTGCCAGCAGTTACGAGCCAGCAAGGTACGAGCAGTACTTC. It specifies CASSYEPARYEQYF.

The rearrangement joins TRBV7-9 to TRBJ2-5, with a tentative D call TRBD2 (6 bases). Trimming took 5 bases from V and 10 from J, leaving 11 bases between them. The CDR3 covers 11 residues. Germline V CDR1 and CDR2: SEHNR, FQNEAQ (reference sequence). The CDR3 DNA reads TGTGCCAGCAGCGTTAAGGGAGGCCAGTACTTC. It codes for CASSVKGGQYF.

The V and J genes are TRBV7-2 and TRBJ2-5; D remains ambiguous. The length of the CDR3 is 11 residues. Germline V gene data show CDR1 as SGHTA and CDR2 as FQGNSA. Trimming left V 5 bases short and J 5 bases short, with 6 bases between. The CDR3: CASSARETQYF. The CDR3 coding sequence is TGTGCCAGCAGCGCCCGGGAGACCCAGTACTTC.

The chain couples TRBV13 to TRBJ2-1; D ambiguous. This CDR3 is built from 12 residues. The germline V gene encodes CDR1 PRHDT and CDR2 FYEKMQ (reference sequence). Trimming took 0 bases from V and 10 from J, leaving 7 bases between them. In DNA form, the CDR3 reads TGTGCCAGCAGCTTAGGCAGTTCGGAGCAGTTCTTC. As protein: CASSLGSSEQFF.

The chain recombines TRBV21-1 with TRBJ2-7. TRBV21-1 is a recognized pseudogene. The CDR3 has 12 residues. Here the CDR3 DNA reads TGTGCCAGCAGCAGTTCCTCCTACGAGCAGTACTTC. Translated: CASSSSSYEQYF.

The J gene is TRBJ2-7, the V gene TRBV29-1; D may be TRBD1 (5 bases). Germline CDR1 reads SQVTM; CDR2 reads ANQGSEA. The CDR3 loop spans 12 amino acids. The V gene lost 1 base and the J gene lost 3 bases, with 7 bases spanning the gap. The CDR3 coding sequence is TGCAGCGTTGAAGGGCAGGGCTACGAGCAGTACTTC. Amino acids: CSVEGQGYEQYF.

The gene calls are TRBV7-8 and TRBJ2-7; a weak D match, TRBD1 (6 bases). Germline assignment: CDR1 SGHVS and CDR2 FQNEAQ. V shed 1 base and J shed 2 bases, with 12 bases lying between them. There are 15 residues in the CDR3. The CDR3 spells CASSLVGAVTYEQYF. In DNA, the CDR3 is TGTGCCAGCAGCTTAGTGGGGGCAGTTACCTACGAGCAGTACTTC.

The rearrangement uses TRBV20-1 and TRBJ1-2, with 8 bases identical to TRBD1. V lost 7 bases, J lost 5 bases, and 3 bases stayed unmatched. Looked up from germline, CDR1 is DFQATT and CDR2 is SNEGSKA (reference sequence). This CDR3 spans 11 amino acids. The CDR3 here is CSGQGRYGYTF. As DNA, the CDR3 is TGCAGTGGACAGGGGAGATATGGCTACACCTTC.

This chain links TRBV7-9 with TRBJ1-4; 7 bases fit TRBD1. The CDR3 has 14 amino acids. In germline, CDR1 is SEHNR, CDR2 FQNEAQ (reference sequence). J was trimmed by 3 bases and V by 5 bases; bases with no gene match: 3. CDR3 sequence reads: CASSPGTANEKLFF. The CDR3 DNA reads TGTGCCAGCAGCCCCGGGACAGCTAATGAAAAACTGTTTTTT.

This clone was picked up a small number of times. This chain joins TRBV7-4 and TRBJ1-2, with a tentative D call TRBD1 (6 bases). The V gene's germline CDR1 is SGHVT and CDR2 SQSDAQ. The CDR3 extends over 13 amino acids. Trimming removed 5 bases at V and 8 bases at J, with 15 bases between. CDR3 nucleotide sequence: TGTGCCAGCAGCAATACAGGGCGTGGGGGCTACACCTTC. Protein: CASSNTGRGGYTF.

The chain combines TRBV7-6 with TRBJ2-7, with TRBD2 as a possible D gene (6 bases). This CDR3 comprises 15 residues. V lost 0 bases and J 3 bases, leaving 12 bases between the germline ends. Germline-derived CDR1 and CDR2 are SGHVS and FNYEAQ. This CDR3 is CASSLAGDSDYEQYF. Here the CDR3 DNA reads TGTGCCAGCAGCTTAGCCGGGGACTCGGACTACGAGCAGTACTTC.